This T cell receptor beta chain derives from a study of shared clonotypes between healthy human individuals. The germline V gene has CDR1 LNHDA and CDR2 SQIVND (reference sequence). The CDR3 runs 14 residues. Trimming shortened V by 3 bases and J by 7 bases, and 15 bases separated the two germline ends. Ten immunoSEQ deep assay plates held the unsorted PBMC DNA. Measured with immunoSEQ multiplex PCR; TCRdb has only the in-frame clones, and not every one. The data hold roughly 500,000 clones, with roughly four fifths observed a single time. The clonotype comes from a middle-aged woman in good health. Some clones in this sample may be carry-over from other donors' samples. Material for sequencing was PBMCs. The chain recombines TRBV19 with TRBJ2-5; the D call may be TRBD1 or TRBD2 (5 bases each). In DNA form, the CDR3 reads TGTGCCAGTAGTATTAATCGTGGGGGTCGGACCCAGTACTTC. This sequence encodes CASSINRGGRTQYF.